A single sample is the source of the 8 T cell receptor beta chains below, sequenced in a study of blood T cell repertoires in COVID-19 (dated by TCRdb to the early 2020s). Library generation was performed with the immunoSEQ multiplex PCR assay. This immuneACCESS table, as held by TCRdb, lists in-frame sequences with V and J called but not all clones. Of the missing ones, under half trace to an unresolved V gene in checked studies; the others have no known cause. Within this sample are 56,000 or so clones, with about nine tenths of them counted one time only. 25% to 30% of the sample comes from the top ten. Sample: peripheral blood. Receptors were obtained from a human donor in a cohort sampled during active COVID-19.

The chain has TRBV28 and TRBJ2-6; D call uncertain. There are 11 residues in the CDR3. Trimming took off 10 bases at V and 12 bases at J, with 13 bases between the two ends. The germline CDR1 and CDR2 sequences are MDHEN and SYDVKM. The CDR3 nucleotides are TGTGCCACCGTCTCTCCGGGCGTCCTGACTTTC. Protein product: CATVSPGVLTF.

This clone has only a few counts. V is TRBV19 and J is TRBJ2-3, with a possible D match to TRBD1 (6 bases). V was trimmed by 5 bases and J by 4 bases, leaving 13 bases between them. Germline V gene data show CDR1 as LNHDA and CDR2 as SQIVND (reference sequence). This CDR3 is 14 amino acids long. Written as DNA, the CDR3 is TGTGCCAGTAGTTACAGGGTCTTTGCAGATACGCAGTATTTT. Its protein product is CASSYRVFADTQYF.

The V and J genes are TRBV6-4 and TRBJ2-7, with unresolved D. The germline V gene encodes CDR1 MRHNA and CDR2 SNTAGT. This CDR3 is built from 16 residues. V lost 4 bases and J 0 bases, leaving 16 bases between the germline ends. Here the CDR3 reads CASSVRQPLSSYEQYF. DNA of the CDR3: TGTGCCAGCAGTGTCCGACAACCACTTAGCTCCTACGAGCAGTACTTC.

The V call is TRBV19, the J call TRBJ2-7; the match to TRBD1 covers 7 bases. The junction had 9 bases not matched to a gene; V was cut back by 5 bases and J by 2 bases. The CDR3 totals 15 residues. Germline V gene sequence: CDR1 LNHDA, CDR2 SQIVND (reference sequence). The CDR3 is CASSVSGTATYEQYF. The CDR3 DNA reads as TGTGCCAGTAGTGTAAGTGGGACAGCTACCTACGAGCAGTACTTC.

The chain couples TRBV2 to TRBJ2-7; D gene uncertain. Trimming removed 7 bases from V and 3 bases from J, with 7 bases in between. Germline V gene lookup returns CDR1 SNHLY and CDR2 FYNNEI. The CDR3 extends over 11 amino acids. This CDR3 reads CASTVFYEQYF. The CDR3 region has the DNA TGTGCCAGCACAGTTTTCTACGAGCAGTACTTC.

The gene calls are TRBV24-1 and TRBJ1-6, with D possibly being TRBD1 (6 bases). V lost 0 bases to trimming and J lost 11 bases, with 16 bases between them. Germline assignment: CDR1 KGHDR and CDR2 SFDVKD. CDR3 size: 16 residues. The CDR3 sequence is CATSDLWTENTPPLHF. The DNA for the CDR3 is TGTGCCACCAGTGATTTGTGGACAGAAAATACGCCACCCCTCCACTTT.

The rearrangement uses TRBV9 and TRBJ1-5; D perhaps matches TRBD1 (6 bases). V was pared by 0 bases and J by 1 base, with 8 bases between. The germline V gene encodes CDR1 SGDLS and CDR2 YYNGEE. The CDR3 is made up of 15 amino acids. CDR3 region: CASSVGGQSNQPQHF. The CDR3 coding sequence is TGTGCCAGCAGCGTAGGAGGACAGAGCAATCAGCCCCAGCATTTT.

Here the CDR3 DNA reads TGTGCCAGCAGTGAAGCCCGGGGTCGGAGACAAGAGACCCAGTACTTC. Protein product: CASSEARGRRQETQYF. V gene TRBV6-1 combines with J gene TRBJ2-5; D may be TRBD2 (5 bases). This CDR3 contains 16 residues. V was trimmed by 0 bases and J by 2 bases, leaving 13 bases between them. The V gene's germline CDR1 is MNHNS and CDR2 SASEGT.